A single sample is the source of the 15 T cell receptor beta chains below, sequenced in a study of T cells in Graves' hyperthyroidism and ophthalmopathy. The investigators amplified TCR beta CDR3 regions from RNA transcripts. The HTBI primer set served for first-round RT-PCR of the TCR CDR3. TCRdb re-derived calls from the multiplex PCR reads in MiXCR, one entry per CDR3 protein. The sample records some 600,000 distinct CDR3 sequences, about 45% being singletons. The source material was peripheral blood or thyroid tissue (not recorded which). The receptors stem from a woman aged 18-30 years with Graves' hyperthyroidism.

Turning to this clonotype: An end of the junction differs from the germline gene, which may be a read error. This chain joins TRBV7-2 and TRBJ2-7, with D perhaps TRBD1 (6 bases). This CDR3 spans 14 amino acids. From germline, CDR1 is SGHTA and CDR2 FQGNSA. The CDR3 DNA reads as TGCGCCAGCAGCCACCAGGGGTCGTACTACGAGCAGTACTTC. It specifies CASSHQGSYYEQYF. Supplemented by reference TRBV7-2 and TRBJ2-7, the full variable domain reads GAGVSQSPSNKVTEKGKDVELRCDPISGHTALYWYRQSLGQGLEFLIYFQGNSAPDKSGLPSDRFSAERTGGSVSTLTIQRTQQEDSAVYLCASSHQGSYYEQYFGPGTRLTVT.

There are a few counts of this clonotype. The V gene is TRBV7-2, the J gene TRBJ2-6; D is ambiguous. Per the germline V gene, CDR1 is SGHTA and CDR2 is FQGNSA. Trimming pared 5 bases from V and 18 bases from J, leaving 8 bases between. This CDR3 comprises 9 residues. The CDR3 spells CASSPGRTF. CDR3 DNA: TGTGCCAGCAGCCCCGGACGGACTTTC.

The rearrangement links TRBV15 to TRBJ1-5, with a tentative D call TRBD1 (6 bases). CDR3 length: 16 amino acids. V gave up 0 bases and J gave up 0 bases, with 9 bases separating them. The germline gives CDR1 LNHNV, CDR2 YYDKDF (reference sequence). The CDR3 coding sequence is TGTGCCACCAGCAGAGAAAGGGACAATAGCAATCAGCCCCAGCATTTT. Its protein is CATSRERDNSNQPQHF.

The chain combines TRBV15 with TRBJ2-7; D possibly corresponds to TRBD2 (5 bases). The germline V gene has CDR1 LNHNV and CDR2 YYDKDF (reference sequence). The V end was cut by 5 bases, the J end by 6 bases, with 14 bases between. CDR3 size: 13 residues. CDR3 loop: CATSDRVAGEQYF. The DNA for the CDR3 is TGTGCCACCAGCGACCGGGTGGCGGGCGAGCAGTACTTC.

This clonotype was seen ten or more times. The chain is built from TRBV19 and TRBJ1-5; a possible D gene is TRBD1 (6 bases). The CDR3 extends over 14 amino acids. The V gene lost 7 bases and the J gene lost 0 bases, with 10 bases spanning the gap. Germline assignment: CDR1 LNHDA and CDR2 SQIVND (reference sequence). In DNA, the CDR3 is TGTGCCAGTACTTCAGGGGTTAGCAATCAGCCCCAGCATTTT. It translates to CASTSGVSNQPQHF.

In the case of this clonotype: At one end, the junction sequence differs from germline, possibly due to a read error. The V gene is TRBV10-3, the J gene TRBJ2-5; possibly TRBD1 or TRBD2 for D (5 bases each). CDR3 length equals 15 residues. CDR1 and CDR2 from the germline V gene are ENHRY and SYGVKD. CDR3 nucleotides: TGTGCCAGCAGTGAGTTTGGGAGTTCAGGGGAGACCCAGTACTTC. Its protein product is CASSEFGSSGETQYF.

Turning to this clonotype: Just one base apart from a much larger clone, this may be a read error. The rearrangement joins TRBV11-3 to TRBJ2-7; 9 bases map to TRBD1. Germline values: CDR1 SGHNT, CDR2 YENEEA. The V gene end was trimmed by 1 base and the J gene end by 5 bases; junction bases not matched to a gene: 3. This CDR3 spans 14 amino acids. The CDR3 coding sequence is TGTGCCAGCAGCTTAGGAGGACAGGGGCACGAGCAGTACTTC. This sequence encodes CASSLGGQGHEQYF.

The chain has TRBV2 and TRBJ1-2; 9 bases are shared with TRBD1. Germline loops: CDR1 SNHLY, CDR2 FYNNEI. The V gene end was trimmed by 4 bases and the J gene end by 4 bases; junction bases not matched to a gene: 10. The CDR3 length is 16 residues. CDR3 region: CASSGQGGRDFYGYTF. CDR3 DNA: TGTGCCAGCAGTGGACAGGGGGGCAGGGACTTCTATGGCTACACCTTC.

This clonotype has at least ten counts. J is TRBJ1-2 and V is TRBV2; 9 bases agree with TRBD1. CDR1 is SNHLY and CDR2 is FYNNEI in the germline V gene. The J segment lost 3 bases and the V segment lost 4 bases, leaving 3 bases of the junction unmatched. The CDR3 extends over 14 amino acids. The CDR3 region has the DNA TGTGCCAGCAGTGGACAGGGGGTCGACTATGGCTACACCTTC. It translates to CASSGQGVDYGYTF.

The genes are TRBV7-6 and TRBJ2-7; D might be TRBD1 or TRBD2, each matching 5 bases. CDR1 and CDR2 (germline): SGHVS, FNYEAQ. Trimming pared 5 bases from V and 7 bases from J, leaving 18 bases between. The CDR3 totals 14 residues. In DNA, the CDR3 is TGTGCCAGCAGCCAAGGGGACCACGAGGAGGAGCAGTACTTC. Translated, it gives CASSQGDHEEEQYF.

Notes on this clonotype: A much larger clonotype is one base distant, so this may be a read error. The rearrangement links TRBV10-3 to TRBJ2-7; TRBD2 matches at 8 bases. Germline lookup yields CDR1 ENHRY and CDR2 SYGVKD. With 3 bases clipped from V and 1 base from J, the junction kept 5 bases outside the gene matches. CDR3 size: 15 residues. This CDR3 reads CAISDPSGLSYEQYF. In nucleotides, the CDR3 is TGTGCCATCAGTGACCCTAGCGGGCTTTCCTACGAGCAGTACTTC.

A few counts support this clonotype. The J gene is TRBJ1-5, the V gene TRBV20-1; maybe TRBD1 (5 bases). This CDR3 has 14 residues. Germline CDR1 is DFQATT and CDR2 is SNEGSKA (reference sequence). Trimming left V 0 bases short and J 6 bases short, with 12 bases between. In DNA, the CDR3 is TGCAGTGCTAGAGATGGTGGGGCTATTCAGCCCCAGCATTTT. Its translation is CSARDGGAIQPQHF.

This clonotype was picked up many times. The genes are TRBV10-3 and TRBJ1-2; perhaps TRBD1 as D (5 bases). CDR3 length equals 16 residues. Trimming shortened V by 5 bases and J by 1 base, and 17 bases separated the two germline ends. Germline CDR1 and CDR2: ENHRY and SYGVKD. CDR3 in amino acids: CAISSELGLLNYGYTF. For the CDR3, the DNA is TGTGCCATCAGTTCGGAGTTGGGACTGCTTAACTATGGCTACACCTTC.

This clonotype was recorded only once. The chain is built from TRBV19 and TRBJ2-5, with D perhaps matching TRBD2 (5 bases). The CDR3 totals 12 residues. Germline assignment: CDR1 LNHDA and CDR2 SQIVND (reference sequence). Deletions cut 1 base from V and 7 bases from J, with 7 bases between. CDR3 sequence reads: CASSIAEGTQYF. CDR3 nucleotides: TGTGCCAGTAGTATAGCTGAGGGGACCCAGTACTTC. The whole variable domain, remainder taken from reference TRBV19 and TRBJ2-5, is DGGITQSPKYLFRKEGQNVTLSCEQNLNHDAMYWYRQDPGQGLRLIYYSQIVNDFQKGDIAEGYSVSREKKESFPLTVTSAQKNPTAFYLCASSIAEGTQYFGPGTRLLVL.

This clonotype was picked up one time. This clone may be a read error of a much larger clone one base away. The chain couples TRBV7-9 to TRBJ2-7; the D is unclear. This CDR3 spans 14 amino acids. Per the germline V gene, CDR1 is SEHNR and CDR2 is FQNEAQ (reference sequence). CDR3 DNA sequence: TGTTCCAGCAGCCCAAGACTGGGTTCTGGGGAGCAGTACTTC. Protein product: CSSSPRLGSGEQYF. Drawing the rest from reference TRBV7-9 and TRBJ2-7, the complete variable domain is DTGVSQNPRHKITKRGQNVTFRCDPISEHNRLYWYRQTLGQGPEFLTYFQNEAQLEKSRLLSDRFSAERPKGSFSTLEIQRTEQGDSAMYLCSSSPRLGSGEQYFGPGTRLTVT.